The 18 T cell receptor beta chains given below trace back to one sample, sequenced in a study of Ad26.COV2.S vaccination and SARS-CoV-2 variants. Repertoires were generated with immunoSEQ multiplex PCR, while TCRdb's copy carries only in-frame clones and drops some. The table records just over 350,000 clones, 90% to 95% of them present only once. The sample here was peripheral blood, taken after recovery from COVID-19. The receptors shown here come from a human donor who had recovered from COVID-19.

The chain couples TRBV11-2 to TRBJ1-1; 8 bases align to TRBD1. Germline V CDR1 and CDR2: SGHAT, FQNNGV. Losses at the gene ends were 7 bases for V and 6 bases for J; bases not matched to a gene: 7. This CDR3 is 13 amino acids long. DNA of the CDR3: TGTGCCAGCAACAAAGACAGGGGAGCTGAAGCTTTCTTT. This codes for CASNKDRGAEAFF. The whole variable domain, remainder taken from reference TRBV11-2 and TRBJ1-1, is EAGVAQSPRYKIIEKRQSVAFWCNPISGHATLYWYQQILGQGPKLLIQFQNNGVVDDSQLPKDRFSAERLKGVDSTLKIQPAKLEDSAVYLCASNKDRGAEAFFGQGTRLTVV.

The CDR3 sequence is CAISPGTLGNTIYF. DNA of the CDR3: TGTGCCATCAGCCCCGGGACATTAGGAAACACCATATATTTT. The rearrangement links TRBV10-3 to TRBJ1-3; possibly TRBD1 for D (6 bases). The CDR3 is 14 amino acids. Germline CDR1 ENHRY, CDR2 SYGVKD. V lost 6 bases to trimming and J lost 4 bases, with 13 bases between them.

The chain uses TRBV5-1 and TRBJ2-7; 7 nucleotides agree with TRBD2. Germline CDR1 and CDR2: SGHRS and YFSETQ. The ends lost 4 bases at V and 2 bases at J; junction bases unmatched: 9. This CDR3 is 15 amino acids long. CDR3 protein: CASSPVRGSAYEQYF. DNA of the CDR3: TGCGCCAGCAGCCCCGTGCGGGGGTCGGCCTACGAGCAGTACTTC.

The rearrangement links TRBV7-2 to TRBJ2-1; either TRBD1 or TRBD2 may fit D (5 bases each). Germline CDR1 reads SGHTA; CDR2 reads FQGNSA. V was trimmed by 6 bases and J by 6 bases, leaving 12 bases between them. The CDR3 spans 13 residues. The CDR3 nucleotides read TGTGCCAGCAGTCTGGCAGGGAGCAATGAGCAGTTCTTC. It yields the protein CASSLAGSNEQFF.

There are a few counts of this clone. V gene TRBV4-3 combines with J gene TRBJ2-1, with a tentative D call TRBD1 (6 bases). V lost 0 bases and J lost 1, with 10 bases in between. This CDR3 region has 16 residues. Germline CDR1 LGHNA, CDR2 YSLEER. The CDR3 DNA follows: TGCGCCAGCAGCCAAGAGGGGGCAGGGTCCTACAATGAGCAGTTCTTC. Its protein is CASSQEGAGSYNEQFF.

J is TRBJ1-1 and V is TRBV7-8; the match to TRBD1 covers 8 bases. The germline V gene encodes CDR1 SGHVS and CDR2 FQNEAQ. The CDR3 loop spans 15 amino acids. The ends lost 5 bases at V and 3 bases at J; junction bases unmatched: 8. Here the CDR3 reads CASSPRGRRDTEAFF. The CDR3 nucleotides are TGTGCCAGCAGCCCCAGGGGGCGAAGAGACACTGAAGCTTTCTTT.

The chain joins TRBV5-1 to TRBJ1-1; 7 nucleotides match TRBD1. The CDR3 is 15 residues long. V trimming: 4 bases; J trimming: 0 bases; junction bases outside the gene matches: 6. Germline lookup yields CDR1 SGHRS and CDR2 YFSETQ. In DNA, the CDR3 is TGCGCCAGCAGCAAGCAACAGGGGATGAACACTGAAGCTTTCTTT. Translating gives CASSKQQGMNTEAFF.

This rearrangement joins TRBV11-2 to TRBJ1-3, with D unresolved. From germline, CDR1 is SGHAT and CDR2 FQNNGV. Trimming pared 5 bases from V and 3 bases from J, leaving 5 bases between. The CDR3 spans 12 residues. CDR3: CASSQHGNTIYF. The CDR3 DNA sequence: TGTGCCAGCAGCCAGCATGGAAACACCATATATTTT.

The chain's CDR3 is CSVVGVRGYEQYF. The CDR3 DNA reads TGCAGCGTTGTAGGTGTCCGGGGCTACGAGCAGTACTTC. This chain uses TRBV29-1 with TRBJ2-7, with TRBD2 as a possible D gene (5 bases). The germline V gene encodes CDR1 SQVTM and CDR2 ANQGSEA. CDR3 length: 13 residues. V gave up 4 bases and J gave up 3 bases, with 13 bases separating them.

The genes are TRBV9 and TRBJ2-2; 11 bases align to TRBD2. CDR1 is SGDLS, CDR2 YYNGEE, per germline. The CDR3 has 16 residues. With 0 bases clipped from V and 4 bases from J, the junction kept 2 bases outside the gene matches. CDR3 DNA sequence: TGTGCCAGCAGCGTAGGAGGGACTAGCGGCACCGGGGAGCTGTTTTTT. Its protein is CASSVGGTSGTGELFF.

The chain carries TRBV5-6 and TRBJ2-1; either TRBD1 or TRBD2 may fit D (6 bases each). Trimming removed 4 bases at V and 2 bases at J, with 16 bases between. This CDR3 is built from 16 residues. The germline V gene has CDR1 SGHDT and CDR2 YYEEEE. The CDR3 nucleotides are TGTGCCAGCAGCGCCCTTGCCGGGGGCCCCTACAATGAGCAGTTCTTC. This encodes CASSALAGGPYNEQFF.

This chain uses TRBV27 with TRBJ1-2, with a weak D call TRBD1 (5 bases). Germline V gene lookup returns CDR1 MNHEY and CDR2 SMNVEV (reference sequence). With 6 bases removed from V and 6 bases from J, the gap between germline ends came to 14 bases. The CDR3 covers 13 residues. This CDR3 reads CASRSWGVHGYTF. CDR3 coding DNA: TGTGCCAGCAGGTCGTGGGGGGTACATGGCTACACCTTC.

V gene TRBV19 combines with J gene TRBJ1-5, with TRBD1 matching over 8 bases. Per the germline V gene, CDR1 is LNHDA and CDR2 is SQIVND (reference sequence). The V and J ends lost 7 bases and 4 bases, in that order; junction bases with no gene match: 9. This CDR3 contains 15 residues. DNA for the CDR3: TGTGCCAGTAACCTCAGGGGGCCGGGGAATCAGCCCCAGCATTTT. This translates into CASNLRGPGNQPQHF. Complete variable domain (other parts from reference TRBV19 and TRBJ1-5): DGGITQSPKYLFRKEGQNVTLSCEQNLNHDAMYWYRQDPGQGLRLIYYSQIVNDFQKGDIAEGYSVSREKKESFPLTVTSAQKNPTAFYLCASNLRGPGNQPQHFGDGTRLSIL.

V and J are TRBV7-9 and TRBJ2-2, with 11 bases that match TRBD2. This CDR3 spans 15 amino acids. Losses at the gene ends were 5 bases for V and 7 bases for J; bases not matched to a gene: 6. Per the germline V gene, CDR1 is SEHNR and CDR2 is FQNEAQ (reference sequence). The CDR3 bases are TGTGCCAGCAGCCCGCGGACTAGCGGGCACGGGGAGCTGTTTTTT. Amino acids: CASSPRTSGHGELFF.

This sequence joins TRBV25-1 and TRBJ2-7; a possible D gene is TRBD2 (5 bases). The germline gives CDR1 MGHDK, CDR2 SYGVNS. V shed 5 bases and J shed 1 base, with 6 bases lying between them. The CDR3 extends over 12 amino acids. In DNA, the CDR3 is TGTGCCAGCAGTCGGGGTTCCTACGAGCAGTACTTC. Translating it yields CASSRGSYEQYF.

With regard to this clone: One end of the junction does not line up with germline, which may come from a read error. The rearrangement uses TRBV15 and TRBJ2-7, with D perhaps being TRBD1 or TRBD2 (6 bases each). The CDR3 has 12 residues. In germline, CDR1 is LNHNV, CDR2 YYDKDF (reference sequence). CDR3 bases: TGTGCCACCAGCAGAGGGGGGGCAAGCAAGGACTTC. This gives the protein CATSRGGASKDF.

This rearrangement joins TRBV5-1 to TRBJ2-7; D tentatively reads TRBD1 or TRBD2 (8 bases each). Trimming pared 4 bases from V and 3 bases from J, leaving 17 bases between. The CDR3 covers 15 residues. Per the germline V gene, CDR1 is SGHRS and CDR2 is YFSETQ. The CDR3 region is CASSTDRAGGYEQYF. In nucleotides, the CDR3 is TGCGCCAGCAGCACGGACAGGGCGGGGGGCTACGAGCAGTACTTC. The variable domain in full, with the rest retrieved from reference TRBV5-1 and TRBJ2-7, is KAGVTQTPRYLIKTRGQQVTLSCSPISGHRSVSWYQQTPGQGLQFLFEYFSETQRNKGNFPGRFSGRQFSNSRSEMNVSTLELGDSALYLCASSTDRAGGYEQYFGPGTRLTVT.

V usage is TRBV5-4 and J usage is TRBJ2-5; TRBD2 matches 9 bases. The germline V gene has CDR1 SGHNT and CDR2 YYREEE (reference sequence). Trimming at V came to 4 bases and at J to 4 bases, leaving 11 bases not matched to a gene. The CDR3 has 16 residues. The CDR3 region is CASSPAWGGGGETQYF. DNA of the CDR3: TGTGCCAGCAGCCCAGCCTGGGGCGGGGGGGGAGAGACCCAGTACTTC.